These 19 T cell receptor beta chains were all obtained from the same sample, sequenced in a study of blood T cell repertoires in COVID-19. Clones were sequenced by immunoSEQ multiplex PCR, and TCRdb holds only the in-frame ones, with some missing. This table holds roughly 320,000 clones, approximately 91% found once. The source material was PBMCs or T cells enriched from blood (not recorded which). The receptor set was obtained from a woman in her twenties or thirties who had been exposed to COVID-19.

The chain is built from TRBV18 and TRBJ1-1; D not certain. CDR1 and CDR2 from the germline V gene are KGHSH and LQKENI. The CDR3 has 14 amino acids. Trimming removed 5 bases from V and 1 base from J, with 11 bases in between. DNA of the CDR3: TGTGCCAGCTCAGCCGGGTCGGGGAACACTGAAGCTTTCTTT. Its protein is CASSAGSGNTEAFF.

The rearrangement joins TRBV6-5 to TRBJ1-2; maybe TRBD1 (5 bases). This CDR3 contains 12 residues. Germline CDR1 and CDR2: MNHEY and SVGAGI. V was trimmed by 5 bases and J by 8 bases, leaving 12 bases between them. CDR3 amino acids: CASSTQEQGYTF. CDR3 in DNA: TGTGCCAGCAGTACACAGGAGCAGGGCTACACCTTC.

The rearrangement joins TRBV4-3 to TRBJ2-3, with D possibly matching TRBD1 (6 bases). The CDR3 spans 15 residues. The ends were cut back, 2 bases at V and 2 bases at J, with 11 bases in the middle. Germline assignment: CDR1 LGHNA and CDR2 YSLEER. This CDR3 reads CASSQRQVFTDTQYF. CDR3 bases: TGCGCCAGCAGCCAACGACAGGTCTTCACAGATACGCAGTATTTT.

The genes are TRBV25-1 and TRBJ2-7, with 7 nucleotides matching TRBD2. Germline V CDR1 and CDR2: MGHDK, SYGVNS. CDR3 size: 14 residues. Unmatched junction bases numbered 3, after V lost 2 bases and J lost 2 bases. Written as DNA, the CDR3 is TGTGCCAGCAGTGAACCCGGGGGGACCTACGAGCAGTACTTC. Amino acids: CASSEPGGTYEQYF.

This chain links TRBV7-2 with TRBJ1-4, with a tentative D call TRBD1 (5 bases). Germline V gives CDR1 SGHTA, CDR2 FQGNSA. Trimming left V 5 bases short and J 1 base short, with 11 bases between. The CDR3 covers 15 residues. The CDR3 sequence: CASSPQGLTNEKLFF. The CDR3 DNA is TGTGCCAGCAGCCCGCAGGGTCTAACTAATGAAAAACTGTTTTTT.

V gene TRBV6-5 combines with J gene TRBJ1-4; 7 nucleotides match TRBD1. Germline V gives CDR1 MNHEY, CDR2 SVGAGI. The CDR3 loop spans 14 amino acids. V shed 7 bases, J shed 6 bases, and the junction held 8 bases outside the gene matches. The CDR3 is CASTDRVMDEKLFF. CDR3 in DNA: TGTGCCAGCACCGACAGGGTAATGGATGAAAAACTGTTTTTT.

The rearrangement joins TRBV3-1 (or the pseudogene TRBV3-2) to TRBJ1-2; D unresolved. In germline, CDR1 is LGHDT, CDR2 YNNKEL (reference sequence). This CDR3 contains 15 residues. V was pared by 1 base and J by 6 bases, with 15 bases between. The CDR3 sequence is CASSQGSVLGDGYTF. The CDR3 DNA reads TGTGCCAGCAGCCAAGGATCCGTGCTAGGAGATGGCTACACCTTC.

This sequence joins TRBV5-1 and TRBJ1-2; 9 bases are a match to TRBD1. The CDR3 length is 13 residues. V lost 4 bases to trimming and J lost 4 bases; unmatched junction nucleotides: 2. The germline V gene has CDR1 SGHRS and CDR2 YFSETQ. CDR3 protein: CASSPTGGYGYTF. Here the CDR3 DNA reads TGCGCCAGCAGCCCGACAGGGGGCTATGGCTACACCTTC.

V and J are TRBV10-3 and TRBJ2-7; 9 bases align to TRBD1. Trimming cost V 5 bases and J 3 bases; bases outside gene matches: 2. Germline CDR1 ENHRY, CDR2 SYGVKD. The CDR3 spans 13 residues. CDR3 in DNA: TGTGCCATCAGTCCGGGACAGGGCTACGAGCAGTACTTC. The encoded protein is CAISPGQGYEQYF.

The DNA of the CDR3 is TGTGCCAGCAGCTTTAATGAGGACACTGAAGCTTTCTTT. It translates to CASSFNEDTEAFF. The V gene is TRBV7-8, the J gene TRBJ1-1; D ambiguous. Per germline, CDR1 SGHVS and CDR2 FQNEAQ. The CDR3 runs 13 residues. V was cut by 3 bases and J by 3 bases, with 8 bases left in between.

The chain uses TRBV24-1 and TRBJ2-2; D call uncertain. The CDR3 runs to 14 residues. Trimming took 5 bases from V and 0 from J, leaving 6 bases between them. Germline CDR1 is KGHDR and CDR2 is SFDVKD. The CDR3: CATSGRTNTGELFF. In DNA form, the CDR3 reads TGTGCCACCAGTGGCAGGACGAACACCGGGGAGCTGTTTTTT.

The CDR3 spells CASSGTGGNSPLHF. The CDR3 DNA sequence: TGTGCCAGCAGCGGGACAGGGGGGAATTCACCCCTCCACTTT. The genes are TRBV2 and TRBJ1-6; 11 bases agree with TRBD1. CDR1 SNHLY and CDR2 FYNNEI come from the germline V gene. With V trimmed by 6 bases and J by 7 bases, 2 bases remained unmatched. CDR3 length: 14 amino acids.

V is TRBV15 and J is TRBJ2-7; tentatively, D is TRBD1 (6 bases). V lost 3 bases to trimming and J lost 1 base, with 7 bases between them. The germline gives CDR1 LNHNV, CDR2 YYDKDF (reference sequence). The CDR3 has 13 amino acids. The DNA for the CDR3 is TGTGCCACCAGCAGGGACAGATCCTACGAGCAGTACTTC. This translates into CATSRDRSYEQYF.

The chain joins TRBV5-1 to TRBJ2-1; 8 nucleotides line up with TRBD2. Losses at the gene ends were 0 bases for V and 0 bases for J; bases not matched to a gene: 2. The length of the CDR3 is 16 residues. Germline CDR1 reads SGHRS; CDR2 reads YFSETQ. CDR3 amino acids: CASSLERGNSYNEQFF. The CDR3 nucleotides read TGCGCCAGCAGCTTGGAGCGGGGGAACTCCTACAATGAGCAGTTCTTC.

The J gene is TRBJ1-2, the V gene TRBV27; D remains ambiguous. Germline CDR1 reads MNHEY; CDR2 reads SMNVEV (reference sequence). V shed 0 bases and J shed 6 bases, with 11 bases lying between them. This CDR3 is built from 14 residues. The CDR3 sequence: CASSLSGSTHGYTF. The CDR3 DNA follows: TGTGCCAGCAGTTTATCGGGCAGTACCCATGGCTACACCTTC.

V and J are TRBV6-1 and TRBJ1-1, with 7 bases fitting TRBD1. V was pared by 4 bases and J by 4 bases, with 12 bases of the junction left unmatched. The CDR3 consists of 16 residues. Germline V gene lookup returns CDR1 MNHNS and CDR2 SASEGT. This CDR3 reads CASSGTGIFTSTEAFF. Here the CDR3 DNA reads TGTGCCAGCAGTGGGACAGGTATCTTCACGAGCACTGAAGCTTTCTTT.

J is TRBJ1-5 and V is TRBV6-5; unclear D gene. Germline V gene sequence: CDR1 MNHEY, CDR2 SVGAGI. The CDR3 totals 13 residues. V gave up 5 bases and J gave up 5 bases, with 10 bases separating them. CDR3 protein: CASSLDGDQPQHF. The CDR3 coding sequence is TGTGCCAGCAGTCTAGACGGCGATCAGCCCCAGCATTTT.

V and J are TRBV5-1 and TRBJ2-5, with 10 bases aligning to TRBD2. This CDR3 is 15 amino acids long. The germline V gene has CDR1 SGHRS and CDR2 YFSETQ. The V and J ends lost 3 bases and 2 bases, in that order; junction bases with no gene match: 4. The CDR3 is CASSSGTSVQETQYF. For the CDR3, the DNA is TGCGCCAGCAGCTCGGGGACTAGCGTTCAAGAGACCCAGTACTTC.

The V call is TRBV6-9, the J call TRBJ2-3, with TRBD2 identical over 13 bases. This CDR3 is built from 16 residues. V lost 4 bases, J lost 3 bases, and 4 bases stayed unmatched. The germline gives CDR1 MNHGY, CDR2 SVAAGI. The CDR3 DNA reads TGTGCCAGCAGTTGCAAGACTAGCGGGGGGACAGATACGCAGTATTTT. It specifies CASSCKTSGGTDTQYF.